A selection of T cell receptor beta chains follows, all from one sample in a study of CD8+CD57+ T cells in acquired aplastic anemia. TCRdb redid the calling of the reads with MiXCR, one entry per CDR3 protein. The sample has about 200,000 distinct CDR3 sequences; around three fifths are singletons. The sample comprised sorted CD4+, CD8+, or CD8+CD57+ T cells (not recorded which) from PBMCs. The receptors stem from a human donor with aplastic anemia. Each CDR3 is given with its conserved first and last residue. A D gene is named only where the DNA matches it firmly. A row's size may be missing; if present it is once, few, many or a size class.

clone size: .; D gene: .; V gene: TRBV12-3/TRBV12-4; J gene: TRBJ2-3; CDR3 protein: CASRETPGGTDTQYF; CDR3 DNA: TGTGCCAGCAGGGAGACCCCGGGGGGCACAGATACGCAGTATTTT
clone size: .; D gene: .; V gene: TRBV25-1; J gene: TRBJ1-1; CDR3 protein: CASAAIMNTEAFF; CDR3 DNA: TGTGCCAGCGCGGCGATTATGAACACTGAAGCTTTCTTT
clone size: .; D gene: .; V gene: TRBV15; J gene: TRBJ2-1; CDR3 protein: CATGSGPYNEQFF; CDR3 DNA: TGTGCCACCGGAAGCGGGCCCTACAATGAGCAGTTCTTC
clone size: .; D gene: .; V gene: TRBV7-9; J gene: TRBJ2-1; CDR3 protein: CAGSLSGAYSEQFF; CDR3 DNA: TGTGCCGGCAGCTTAAGTGGGGCTTACAGTGAGCAGTTCTTC
clone size: .; D gene: .; V gene: TRBV9; J gene: TRBJ1-2; CDR3 protein: CASSKQGMYGYTF; CDR3 DNA: TGTGCCAGCAGCAAACAGGGAATGTATGGCTACACCTTC
clone size: .; D gene: .; V gene: TRBV24-1; J gene: TRBJ2-3; CDR3 protein: CATSGPGAYDPTDTQYF; CDR3 DNA: TGTGCCACCAGTGGCCCCGGGGCCTACGACCCCACAGATACGCAGTATTTT
clone size: many; D gene: .; V gene: TRBV5-1; J gene: TRBJ1-1; CDR3 protein: CASSLGLQQTSDTEAFF; CDR3 DNA: TGCGCCAGCAGCTTGGGACTCCAACAGACCTCAGACACTGAAGCTTTCTTT
clone size: .; D gene: .; V gene: TRBV5-1; J gene: TRBJ2-3; CDR3 protein: CASSLVPLDTQYF; CDR3 DNA: TGCGCCAGCAGCTTGGTACCCCTCGATACGCAGTATTTT
clone size: few; D gene: TRBD2; V gene: TRBV7-6; J gene: TRBJ2-7; CDR3 protein: CASSHGGDYEQYF; CDR3 DNA: TGTGCCAGCAGCCACGGGGGGGACTACGAGCAGTACTTC
clone size: once; D gene: .; V gene: TRBV24-1; J gene: TRBJ2-7; CDR3 protein: CALPETVWF; CDR3 DNA: TGTGCCCTCCCAGAGACAGTGTGGTTC
clone size: .; D gene: .; V gene: TRBV29-1; J gene: TRBJ1-1; CDR3 protein: CSVETQVGAEAFF; CDR3 DNA: TGCAGCGTTGAAACCCAGGTTGGGGCGGAAGCTTTCTTT
clone size: .; D gene: .; V gene: TRBV7-2; J gene: TRBJ1-2; CDR3 protein: CASSLLRGETYGYTF; CDR3 DNA: TGTGCCAGCAGCCTACTAAGGGGTGAGACCTATGGCTACACCTTC
clone size: .; D gene: .; V gene: TRBV7-9; J gene: TRBJ2-1; CDR3 protein: CASSLRPTDVYNEQFF; CDR3 DNA: TGTGCCAGCAGCTTACGTCCCACGGATGTCTACAATGAGCAGTTCTTC
clone size: once; D gene: .; V gene: TRBV10-3; J gene: TRBJ2-1; CDR3 protein: CAIREGGGESSYNEQFF; CDR3 DNA: TGTGCCATCAGGGAGGGGGGCGGGGAAAGCTCCTACAATGAGCAGTTCTTC
clone size: .; D gene: .; V gene: TRBV10-1; J gene: TRBJ2-7; CDR3 protein: CASSFELGSYEQYF; CDR3 DNA: TGTGCCAGCAGCTTTGAACTGGGCTCCTACGAGCAGTACTTC
clone size: few; D gene: TRBD2; V gene: TRBV10-3; J gene: TRBJ2-7; CDR3 protein: CAIDPGGNEQYF; CDR3 DNA: TGTGCCATAGACCCCGGGGGGAACGAGCAGTACTTC
clone size: .; D gene: .; V gene: TRBV6-5; J gene: TRBJ2-7; CDR3 protein: CASRRDAYEQYF; CDR3 DNA: TGTGCCAGCAGAAGGGACGCCTACGAGCAGTACTTC
clone size: many; D gene: .; V gene: TRBV5-4; J gene: TRBJ2-3; CDR3 protein: CASSLYLTRPTDTQYF; CDR3 DNA: TGTGCCAGCAGCTTGTACTTGACTAGGCCTACAGATACGCAGTATTTT
clone size: .; D gene: .; V gene: TRBV29-1; J gene: TRBJ1-2; CDR3 protein: CSVIGGTRDYGYTF; CDR3 DNA: TGCAGCGTAATAGGGGGGACGAGGGACTATGGCTACACCTTC
clone size: once; D gene: .; V gene: TRBV5-1; J gene: TRBJ1-4; CDR3 protein: CASSLITGSTATNEKLFF; CDR3 DNA: TGCGCCAGCAGCTTGATAACAGGGTCGACTGCAACTAATGAAAAACTGTTTTTT
clone size: few; D gene: .; V gene: TRBV6-1; J gene: TRBJ2-2; CDR3 protein: CAAAGTVNTGELFF; CDR3 DNA: TGTGCCGCCGCCGGGACGGTGAACACCGGGGAGCTGTTTTTT
clone size: .; D gene: .; V gene: TRBV20-1; J gene: TRBJ1-1; CDR3 protein: CSARSLGAGGVNTEAFF; CDR3 DNA: TGCAGTGCTAGATCCCTTGGGGCAGGTGGGGTGAACACTGAAGCTTTCTTT
clone size: once; D gene: TRBD2; V gene: TRBV10-2; J gene: TRBJ2-7; CDR3 protein: CASSEGLAYEQYF; CDR3 DNA: TGCGCCAGCAGTGAGGGACTAGCATACGAGCAGTACTTC
clone size: once; D gene: TRBD1; V gene: TRBV29-1; J gene: TRBJ1-1; CDR3 protein: CSAGGQGDTEAFF; CDR3 DNA: TGCAGCGCTGGGGGGCAGGGGGACACTGAAGCTTTCTTT
clone size: .; D gene: .; V gene: TRBV10-3; J gene: TRBJ1-6; CDR3 protein: CAIAEDISYNSPLHF; CDR3 DNA: TGTGCCATCGCCGAGGACATCTCCTATAATTCACCCCTCCACTTT
clone size: .; D gene: .; V gene: TRBV2; J gene: TRBJ2-3; CDR3 protein: CASSGYWGDTQYF; CDR3 DNA: TGTGCCAGCAGTGGCTATTGGGGAGATACGCAGTATTTT
clone size: .; D gene: .; V gene: TRBV15; J gene: TRBJ2-3; CDR3 protein: CATSYTGGLSTDTQYF; CDR3 DNA: TGTGCCACCAGCTACACCGGGGGACTTAGCACAGATACGCAGTATTTT
clone size: .; D gene: .; V gene: TRBV6-5; J gene: TRBJ1-6; CDR3 protein: CASSYTPRGALHF; CDR3 DNA: TGTGCCAGCAGTTACACTCCCCGGGGAGCCCTCCACTTT
clone size: few; D gene: .; V gene: TRBV15; J gene: TRBJ2-1; CDR3 protein: CATSREVGYEQFF; CDR3 DNA: TGTGCCACCAGCAGAGAAGTGGGGTATGAGCAGTTCTTC